These 11 T cell receptor beta chains originate from one sample sequenced in a study of cytomegalovirus exposure and HLA in healthy donors. PCR involved 60 Vbeta and 13 Jbeta primers. Clones were read by immunoSEQ multiplex PCR, and TCRdb kept only the in-frame ones, dropping some. In the table there are approximately 88,000 clones, roughly 79% of which are singletons. Source material: PBMCs. The receptors originated from a male donor in good health and CMV-seronegative.

The chain has TRBV9 and TRBJ2-7, with a tentative D call TRBD2 (7 bases). This CDR3 has 13 amino acids. The germline gives CDR1 SGDLS, CDR2 YYNGEE. V was trimmed by 6 bases and J by 5 bases, leaving 15 bases between them. CDR3 DNA: TGTGCCAGCAATAAGGAGGGGGGGCACGAGCAGTACTTC. It translates to CASNKEGGHEQYF.

This chain joins TRBV7-3 and TRBJ1-2; TRBD1 matches 9 bases. The trim removed 1 base at V and 7 bases at J, leaving 7 bases unmatched. Per the germline V gene, CDR1 is SGHTA and CDR2 is FQGTGA. The CDR3 is 15 amino acids. The CDR3 protein is CASSLRGTGQGGYTF. Written as DNA, the CDR3 is TGTGCCAGCAGCTTAAGGGGGACAGGGCAAGGTGGCTACACCTTC.

The V gene is TRBV14, the J gene TRBJ2-2; D is ambiguous. V lost 1 base, J lost 2 bases, and 5 bases lay in between. CDR1 and CDR2 from the germline V gene are SGHDN and FVKESK. CDR3 length equals 14 residues. CDR3 DNA: TGTGCCAGCAGCCAAGCAGTAAACACCGGGGAGCTGTTTTTT. It yields the protein CASSQAVNTGELFF.

V and J are TRBV5-1 and TRBJ2-7; 10 bases agree with TRBD1. Germline V CDR1 and CDR2: SGHRS, YFSETQ. The V and J ends lost 0 bases and 3 bases, in that order; junction bases with no gene match: 0. CDR3 length: 14 residues. CDR3 in amino acids: CASSLGTGGYEQYF. CDR3 DNA sequence: TGCGCCAGCAGCTTGGGGACAGGGGGCTACGAGCAGTACTTC. Full variable domain (outside the CDR3, taken from reference TRBV5-1 and TRBJ2-7): KAGVTQTPRYLIKTRGQQVTLSCSPISGHRSVSWYQQTPGQGLQFLFEYFSETQRNKGNFPGRFSGRQFSNSRSEMNVSTLELGDSALYLCASSLGTGGYEQYFGPGTRLTVT.

The sample holds one count of this clone. V is TRBV30 and J is TRBJ2-3; TRBD1 might be the D (6 bases). Trimming cost V 1 base and J 8 bases, with 10 bases left between them. CDR1 is GTSNPN, CDR2 SVGIG, per germline (reference sequence). CDR3 length equals 12 residues. For the CDR3, the DNA is TGTGCCTGGAGTGCAGGGGTAGGTACGCAGTATTTT. This sequence encodes CAWSAGVGTQYF.

The chain couples TRBV30 to TRBJ1-1; D is uncertain. Trimming removed 1 base from V and 2 bases from J, with 8 bases in between. Germline V gene data show CDR1 as GTSNPN and CDR2 as SVGIG (reference sequence). The CDR3 has 13 residues. CDR3 DNA: TGTGCCTGGAGTGGGCTTCCTAACACTGAAGCTTTCTTT. Amino acids: CAWSGLPNTEAFF.

The chain recombines TRBV28 with TRBJ1-1; D not certain. Germline CDR1 and CDR2: MDHEN and SYDVKM. V lost 2 bases and J 0 bases, leaving 10 bases between the germline ends. The CDR3 is 15 amino acids. The CDR3: CASSLTPDMNTEAFF. The CDR3 DNA reads as TGTGCCAGCAGTTTAACCCCAGACATGAACACTGAAGCTTTCTTT.

This chain uses TRBV2 with TRBJ2-3, with 13 nucleotides matching TRBD2. Germline trimming cut 8 bases from V and 2 bases from J; bases unmatched to any gene: 4. The CDR3 extends over 15 amino acids. The V gene's germline CDR1 is SNHLY and CDR2 FYNNEI. The CDR3 DNA follows: TGTGCCAGCCGCGGGACTAGCGGGGTCACAGATACGCAGTATTTT. Protein product: CASRGTSGVTDTQYF.

The CDR3 DNA follows: TGCGCCAGCAGCTTGGGTCCAGCGGGGGTTAGCACAGATACGCAGTATTTT. As protein: CASSLGPAGVSTDTQYF. The J gene is TRBJ2-3, the V gene TRBV5-1, with 8 bases matching TRBD2. The germline CDR1 and CDR2 sequences are SGHRS and YFSETQ. This CDR3 has 17 residues. With V trimmed by 0 bases and J by 0 bases, 6 bases remained unmatched.

This clone occurred a few times. The chain joins TRBV4-3 to TRBJ1-5; D possibly corresponds to TRBD1 (6 bases). V lost 0 bases and J 4 bases, leaving 13 bases between the germline ends. The germline V gene encodes CDR1 LGHNA and CDR2 YSLEER. CDR3 length: 16 amino acids. The CDR3 spells CASSQEGHGRNQPQHF. The CDR3 DNA reads as TGCGCCAGCAGCCAAGAGGGACACGGAAGAAATCAGCCCCAGCATTTT.

The V and J genes are TRBV7-2 and TRBJ2-5; 7 positions agree with TRBD1. V shed 4 bases, J shed 5 bases, and the junction held 4 bases outside the gene matches. CDR1 and CDR2 from the germline V gene are SGHTA and FQGNSA. The CDR3 consists of 13 residues. The CDR3: CASSSGGQETQYF. The DNA of the CDR3 is TGTGCCAGCAGCTCAGGGGGTCAGGAGACCCAGTACTTC.